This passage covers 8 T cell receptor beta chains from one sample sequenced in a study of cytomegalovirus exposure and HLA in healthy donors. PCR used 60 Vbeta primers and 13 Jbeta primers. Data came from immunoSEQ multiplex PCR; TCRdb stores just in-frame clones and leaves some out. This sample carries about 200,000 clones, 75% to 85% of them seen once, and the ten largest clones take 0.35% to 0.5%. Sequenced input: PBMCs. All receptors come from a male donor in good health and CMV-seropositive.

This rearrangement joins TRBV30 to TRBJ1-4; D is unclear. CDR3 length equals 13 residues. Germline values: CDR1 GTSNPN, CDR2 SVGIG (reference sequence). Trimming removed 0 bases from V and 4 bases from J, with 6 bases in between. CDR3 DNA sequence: TGTGCCTGGAGTGTTGGGCTTAATGAAAAACTGTTTTTT. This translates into CAWSVGLNEKLFF.

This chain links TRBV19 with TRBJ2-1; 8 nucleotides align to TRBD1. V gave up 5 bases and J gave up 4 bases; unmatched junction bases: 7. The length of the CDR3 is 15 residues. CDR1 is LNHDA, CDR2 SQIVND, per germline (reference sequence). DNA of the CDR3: TGTGCCAGTAGTCTGACAGGGGTAGTTTACAATGAGCAGTTCTTC. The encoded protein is CASSLTGVVYNEQFF. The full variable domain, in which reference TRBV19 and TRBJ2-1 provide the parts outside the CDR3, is DGGITQSPKYLFRKEGQNVTLSCEQNLNHDAMYWYRQDPGQGLRLIYYSQIVNDFQKGDIAEGYSVSREKKESFPLTVTSAQKNPTAFYLCASSLTGVVYNEQFFGPGTRLTVL.

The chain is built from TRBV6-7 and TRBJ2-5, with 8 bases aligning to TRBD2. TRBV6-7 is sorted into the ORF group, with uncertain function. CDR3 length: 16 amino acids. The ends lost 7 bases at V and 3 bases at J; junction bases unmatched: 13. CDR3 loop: CASTVSGGTGEETQYF. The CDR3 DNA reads TGTGCCAGCACCGTATCGGGAGGGACGGGCGAAGAGACCCAGTACTTC.

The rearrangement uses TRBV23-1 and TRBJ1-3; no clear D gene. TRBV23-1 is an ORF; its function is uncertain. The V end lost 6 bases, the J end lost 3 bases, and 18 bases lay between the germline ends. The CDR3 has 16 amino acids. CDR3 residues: CASRGRVRWRGNTIYF. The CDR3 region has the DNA TGCGCCAGCAGGGGGAGGGTTCGGTGGCGTGGAAACACCATATATTTT.

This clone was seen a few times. CDR3 region: CASSVELAGGPGTQYF. The CDR3 DNA sequence: TGTGCCAGCAGCGTAGAGCTAGCGGGGGGGCCAGGTACGCAGTATTTT. The V gene is TRBV9, the J gene TRBJ2-3; 12 bases match TRBD2. Germline V CDR1 and CDR2: SGDLS, YYNGEE. V dropped 0 bases and J dropped 8; count of bases not matched to a gene: 7. The CDR3 covers 16 residues. The variable domain in full, completed from reference TRBV9 and TRBJ2-3, reads DSGVTQTPKHLITATGQRVTLRCSPRSGDLSVYWYQQSLDQGLQFLIQYYNGEERAKGNILERFSAQQFPDLHSELNLSSLELGDSALYFCASSVELAGGPGTQYFGPGTRLTVL.

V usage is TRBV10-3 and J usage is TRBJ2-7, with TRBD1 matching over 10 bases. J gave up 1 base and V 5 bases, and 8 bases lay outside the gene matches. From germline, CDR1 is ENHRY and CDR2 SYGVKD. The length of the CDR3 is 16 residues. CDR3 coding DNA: TGTGCCATCAGTCCGGGACAGGGGTCAGAATCCTACGAGCAGTACTTC. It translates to CAISPGQGSESYEQYF.

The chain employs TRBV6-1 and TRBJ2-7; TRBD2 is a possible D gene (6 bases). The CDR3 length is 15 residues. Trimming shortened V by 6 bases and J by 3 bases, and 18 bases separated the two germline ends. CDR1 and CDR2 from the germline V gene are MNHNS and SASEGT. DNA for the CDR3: TGTGCCAGCAGCACCCCGGGCGGGGTAGGCTACGAGCAGTACTTC. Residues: CASSTPGGVGYEQYF.

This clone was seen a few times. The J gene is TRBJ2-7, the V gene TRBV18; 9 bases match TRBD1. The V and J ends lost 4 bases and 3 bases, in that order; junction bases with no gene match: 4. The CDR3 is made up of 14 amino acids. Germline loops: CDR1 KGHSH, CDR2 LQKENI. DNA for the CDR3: TGTGCCAGCTCACACCCGGGACAGGGCTACGAGCAGTACTTC. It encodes CASSHPGQGYEQYF.